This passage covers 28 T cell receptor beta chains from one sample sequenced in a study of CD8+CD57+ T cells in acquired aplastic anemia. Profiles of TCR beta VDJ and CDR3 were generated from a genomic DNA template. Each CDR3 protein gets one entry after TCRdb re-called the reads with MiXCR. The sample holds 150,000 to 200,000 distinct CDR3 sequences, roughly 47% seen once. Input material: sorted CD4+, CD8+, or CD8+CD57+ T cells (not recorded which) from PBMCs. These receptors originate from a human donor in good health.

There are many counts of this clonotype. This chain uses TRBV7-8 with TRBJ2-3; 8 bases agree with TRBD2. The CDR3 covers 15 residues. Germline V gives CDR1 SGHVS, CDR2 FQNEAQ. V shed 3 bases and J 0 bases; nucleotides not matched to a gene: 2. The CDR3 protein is CASSFSGASTDTQYF. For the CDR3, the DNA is TGTGCCAGCAGCTTTAGCGGGGCGAGCACAGATACGCAGTATTTT.

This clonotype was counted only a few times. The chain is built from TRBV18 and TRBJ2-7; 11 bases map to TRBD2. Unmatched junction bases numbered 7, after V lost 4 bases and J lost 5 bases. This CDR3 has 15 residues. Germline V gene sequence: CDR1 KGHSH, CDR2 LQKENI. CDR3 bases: TGTGCCAGCTCACTTTCGACTAGCGGGATAGACGAGCAGTACTTC. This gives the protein CASSLSTSGIDEQYF.

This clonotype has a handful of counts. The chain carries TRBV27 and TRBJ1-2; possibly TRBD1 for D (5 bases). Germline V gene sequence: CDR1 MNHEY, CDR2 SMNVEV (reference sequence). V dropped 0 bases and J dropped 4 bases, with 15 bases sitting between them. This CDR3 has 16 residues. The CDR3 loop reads CASSLSGDSQFYGYTF. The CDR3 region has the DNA TGTGCCAGCAGTTTATCCGGTGACAGCCAGTTCTATGGCTACACCTTC.

The CDR3 region has the DNA TGTGCCAGCACTGGACAGGGCTATGGCTACACCTTC. This gives the protein CASTGQGYGYTF. This chain connects TRBV7-9 to TRBJ1-2; TRBD1 matches at 8 bases. Germline loops: CDR1 SEHNR, CDR2 FQNEAQ (reference sequence). The CDR3 totals 12 residues. After removal of 7 bases from V and 4 bases from J, the junction contained 2 bases not matched to a gene. Looking up the rest from reference TRBV7-9 and TRBJ1-2 gives the full variable domain: DTGVSQNPRHKITKRGQNVTFRCDPISEHNRLYWYRQTLGQGPEFLTYFQNEAQLEKSRLLSDRFSAERPKGSFSTLEIQRTEQGDSAMYLCASTGQGYGYTFGSGTRLTVV.

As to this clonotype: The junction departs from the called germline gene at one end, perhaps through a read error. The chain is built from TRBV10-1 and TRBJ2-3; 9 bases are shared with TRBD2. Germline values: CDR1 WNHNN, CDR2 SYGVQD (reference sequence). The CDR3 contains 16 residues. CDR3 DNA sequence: TGCGCCAGCAGTGAGGGTCTAGCGGGGACCAGAGATACGCAGTACTTT. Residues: CASSEGLAGTRDTQYF.

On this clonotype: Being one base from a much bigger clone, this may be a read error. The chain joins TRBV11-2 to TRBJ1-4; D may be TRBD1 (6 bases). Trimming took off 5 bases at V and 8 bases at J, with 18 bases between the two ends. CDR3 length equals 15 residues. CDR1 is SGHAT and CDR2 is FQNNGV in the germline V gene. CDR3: CASSALSYGGEKLFF. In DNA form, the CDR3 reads TGTGCCAGCAGCGCCCTAAGCTACGGGGGCGAAAAACTGTTTTTT.

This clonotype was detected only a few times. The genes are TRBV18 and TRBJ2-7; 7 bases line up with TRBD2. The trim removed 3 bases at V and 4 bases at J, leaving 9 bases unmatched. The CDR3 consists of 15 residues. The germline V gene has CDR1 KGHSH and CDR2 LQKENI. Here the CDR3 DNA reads TGTGCCAGCTCACCGCCGGGCGGGAGTCTTTACGAGCAGTACTTC. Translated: CASSPPGGSLYEQYF.

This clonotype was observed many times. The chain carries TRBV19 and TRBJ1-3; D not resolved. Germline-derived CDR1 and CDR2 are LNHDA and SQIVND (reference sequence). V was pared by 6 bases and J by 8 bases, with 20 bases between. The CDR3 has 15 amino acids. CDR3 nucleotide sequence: TGTGCCAGTAGGCAAGAATTGTCTACGGCAGACACCATATATTTT. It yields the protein CASRQELSTADTIYF.

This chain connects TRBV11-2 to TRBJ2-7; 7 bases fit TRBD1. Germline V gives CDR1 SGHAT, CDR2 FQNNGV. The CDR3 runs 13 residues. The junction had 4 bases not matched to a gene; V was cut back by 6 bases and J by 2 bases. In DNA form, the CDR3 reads TGTGCCAGCAGACGACAGGGTGCCTACGAGCAGTACTTC. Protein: CASRRQGAYEQYF. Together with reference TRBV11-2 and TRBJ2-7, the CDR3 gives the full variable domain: EAGVAQSPRYKIIEKRQSVAFWCNPISGHATLYWYQQILGQGPKLLIQFQNNGVVDDSQLPKDRFSAERLKGVDSTLKIQPAKLEDSAVYLCASRRQGAYEQYFGPGTRLTVT.

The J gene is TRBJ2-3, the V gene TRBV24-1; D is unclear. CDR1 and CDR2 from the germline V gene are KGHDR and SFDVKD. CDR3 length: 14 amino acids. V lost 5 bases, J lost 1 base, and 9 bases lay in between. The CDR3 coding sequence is TGTGCCACCAGTGGGCCGGAGCGCACAGATACGCAGTATTTT. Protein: CATSGPERTDTQYF.

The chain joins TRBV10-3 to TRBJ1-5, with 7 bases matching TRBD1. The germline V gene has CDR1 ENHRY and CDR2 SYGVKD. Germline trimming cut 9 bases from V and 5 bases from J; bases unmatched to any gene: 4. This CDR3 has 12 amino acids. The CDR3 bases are TGTGCCATAGGACAGGTAGATCAGCCCCAGCATTTT. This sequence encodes CAIGQVDQPQHF.

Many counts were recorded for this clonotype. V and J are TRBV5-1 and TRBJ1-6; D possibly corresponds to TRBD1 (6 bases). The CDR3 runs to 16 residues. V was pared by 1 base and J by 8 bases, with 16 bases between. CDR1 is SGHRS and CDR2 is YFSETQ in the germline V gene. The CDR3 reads CASSLFGGGRDSPLHF. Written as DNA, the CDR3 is TGCGCCAGCAGCTTGTTTGGGGGCGGACGTGATTCACCCCTCCACTTT.

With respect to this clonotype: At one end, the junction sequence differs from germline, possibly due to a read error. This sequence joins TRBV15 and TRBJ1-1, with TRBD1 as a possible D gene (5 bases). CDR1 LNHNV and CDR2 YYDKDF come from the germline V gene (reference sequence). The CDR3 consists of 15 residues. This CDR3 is CASSLRGVVGTEAFF. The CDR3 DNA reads TGTGCCAGCAGCTTACGAGGGGTGGTGGGCACTGAAGCTTTCTTT.

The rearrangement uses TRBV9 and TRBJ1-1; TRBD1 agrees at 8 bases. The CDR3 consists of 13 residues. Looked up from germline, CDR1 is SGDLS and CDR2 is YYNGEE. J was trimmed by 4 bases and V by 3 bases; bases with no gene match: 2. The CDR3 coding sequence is TGTGCCAGCAGCGCTGACAGGGGCACTGAAGCTTTCTTT. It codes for CASSADRGTEAFF. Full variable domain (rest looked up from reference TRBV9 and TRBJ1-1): DSGVTQTPKHLITATGQRVTLRCSPRSGDLSVYWYQQSLDQGLQFLIQYYNGEERAKGNILERFSAQQFPDLHSELNLSSLELGDSALYFCASSADRGTEAFFGQGTRLTVV.

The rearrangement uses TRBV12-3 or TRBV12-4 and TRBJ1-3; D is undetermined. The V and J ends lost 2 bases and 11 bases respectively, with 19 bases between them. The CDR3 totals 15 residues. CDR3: CASSLSRHQEDAIYF. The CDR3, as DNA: TGTGCCAGCAGTTTATCACGACACCAGGAAGACGCCATATATTTT.

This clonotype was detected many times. CDR3 nucleotides: TGTGCCTGGAGTCGGGACAAGACTTCACCCCTCCACTTT. This sequence encodes CAWSRDKTSPLHF. The chain recombines TRBV30 with TRBJ1-6, with D tentatively TRBD1 (6 bases). CDR3 length: 13 residues. Trimming pared 2 bases from V and 9 bases from J, leaving 11 bases between. Per the germline V gene, CDR1 is GTSNPN and CDR2 is SVGIG (reference sequence).

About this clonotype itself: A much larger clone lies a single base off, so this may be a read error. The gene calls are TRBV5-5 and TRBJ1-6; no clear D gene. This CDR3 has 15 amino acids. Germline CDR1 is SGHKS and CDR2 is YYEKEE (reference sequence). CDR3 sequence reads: CASSLDRVYSSPLHF. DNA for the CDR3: TGTGCCAGCAGCTTGGATCGAGTTTATAGTTCACCCCTCCACTTT. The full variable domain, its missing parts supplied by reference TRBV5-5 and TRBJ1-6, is DAGVTQSPTHLIKTRGQQVTLRCSPISGHKSVSWYQQVLGQGPQFIFQYYEKEERGRGNFPDRFSARQFPNYSSELNVNALLLGDSALYLCASSLDRVYSSPLHFGNGTRLTVT.

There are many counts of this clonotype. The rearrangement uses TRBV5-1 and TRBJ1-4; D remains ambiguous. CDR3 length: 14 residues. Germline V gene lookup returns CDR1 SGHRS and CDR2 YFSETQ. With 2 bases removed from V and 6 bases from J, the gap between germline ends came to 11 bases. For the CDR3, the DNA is TGCGCCAGCAGCTTAGACACGGGGTATGAAAAACTGTTTTTT. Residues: CASSLDTGYEKLFF.

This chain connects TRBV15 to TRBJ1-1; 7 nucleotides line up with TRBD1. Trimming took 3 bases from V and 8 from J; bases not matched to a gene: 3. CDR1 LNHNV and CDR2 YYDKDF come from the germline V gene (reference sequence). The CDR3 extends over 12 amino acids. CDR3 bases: TGTGCCACCAGCAGGGGGACAGTCGAAGCTTTCTTT. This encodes CATSRGTVEAFF.

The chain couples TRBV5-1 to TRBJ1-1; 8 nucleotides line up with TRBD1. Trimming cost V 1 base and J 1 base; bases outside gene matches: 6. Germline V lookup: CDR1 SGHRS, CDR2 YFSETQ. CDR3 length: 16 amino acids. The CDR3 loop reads CASSLPMDRENTEAFF. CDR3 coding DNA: TGCGCCAGCAGCTTGCCTATGGACAGGGAGAACACTGAAGCTTTCTTT.

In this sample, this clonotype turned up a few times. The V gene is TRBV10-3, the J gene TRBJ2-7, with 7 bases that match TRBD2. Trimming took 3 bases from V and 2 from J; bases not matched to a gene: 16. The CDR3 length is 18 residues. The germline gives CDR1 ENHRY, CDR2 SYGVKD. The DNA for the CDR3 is TGTGCCATCAGTGACCCACTGACTAGCCGGAGAAGTACCTACGAGCAGTACTTC. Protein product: CAISDPLTSRRSTYEQYF.

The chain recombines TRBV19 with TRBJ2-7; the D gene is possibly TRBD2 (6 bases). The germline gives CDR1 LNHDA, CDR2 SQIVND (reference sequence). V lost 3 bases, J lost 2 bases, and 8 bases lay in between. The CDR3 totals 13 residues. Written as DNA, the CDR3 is TGTGCCAGTAGTATTGGCGGGACCTACGAGCAGTACTTC. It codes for CASSIGGTYEQYF.

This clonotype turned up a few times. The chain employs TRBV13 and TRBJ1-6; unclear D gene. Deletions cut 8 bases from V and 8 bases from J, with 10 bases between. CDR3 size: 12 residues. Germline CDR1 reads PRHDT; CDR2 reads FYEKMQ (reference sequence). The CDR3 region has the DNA TGTGCCAGCGGGTTCAGAGATTCACCCCTCCACTTT. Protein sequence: CASGFRDSPLHF.

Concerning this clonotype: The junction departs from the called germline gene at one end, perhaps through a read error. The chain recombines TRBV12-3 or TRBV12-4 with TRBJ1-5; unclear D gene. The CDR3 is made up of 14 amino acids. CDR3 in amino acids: CASSPWHSNQSQHF. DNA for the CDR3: TGTGCCAGCAGCCCTTGGCATAGCAATCAGTCCCAGCATTTT.

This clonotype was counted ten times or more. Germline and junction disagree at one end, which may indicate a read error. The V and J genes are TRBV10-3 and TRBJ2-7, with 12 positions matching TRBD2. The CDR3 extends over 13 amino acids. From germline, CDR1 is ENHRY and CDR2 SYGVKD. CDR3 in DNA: TGTGCCATCAGTGGGACTAGCGGGGAACGACGATCCTTC. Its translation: CAISGTSGERRSF.

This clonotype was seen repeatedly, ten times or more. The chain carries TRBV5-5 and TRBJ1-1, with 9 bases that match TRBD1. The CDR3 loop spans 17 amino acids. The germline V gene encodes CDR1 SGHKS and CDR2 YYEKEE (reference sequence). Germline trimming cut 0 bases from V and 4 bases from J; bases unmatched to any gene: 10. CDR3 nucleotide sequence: TGTGCCAGCAGCTTGGAACAGGGGGCTGGCATGGTCACTGAAGCTTTCTTT. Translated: CASSLEQGAGMVTEAFF.

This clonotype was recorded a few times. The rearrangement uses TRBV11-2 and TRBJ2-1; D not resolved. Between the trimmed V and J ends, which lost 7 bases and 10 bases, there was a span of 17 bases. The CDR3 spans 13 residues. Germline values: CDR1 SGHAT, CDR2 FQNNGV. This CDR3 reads CASTQIPRPEQFF. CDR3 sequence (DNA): TGTGCCAGCACCCAAATACCCCGTCCCGAGCAGTTCTTC.

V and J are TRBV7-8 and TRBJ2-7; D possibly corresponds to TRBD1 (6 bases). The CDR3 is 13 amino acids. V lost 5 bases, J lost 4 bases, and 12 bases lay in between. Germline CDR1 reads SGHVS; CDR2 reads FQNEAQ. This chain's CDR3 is CASSLKTGYEQYF. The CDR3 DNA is TGTGCCAGCAGCCTAAAAACAGGGTACGAGCAGTACTTC.